The sequence of this TCR beta chain was determined in a study of shared clonotypes between healthy human individuals. Points from the study as a whole: Memory subsets had estimated richness that was generally smaller than that of naive subsets.

In the case of this clone: Antigen: not known.

TCRdb keeps only in-frame clones here, not all; method: immunoSEQ multiplex PCR. This table holds around 2,000,000 clones, about 95% found once. It was into CD45RA+ naive and CD45RA-negative memory subsets that the CD4+ cells were split. The specimen sequenced was naive CD4+ T cells sorted from blood. Subset noted: CD45RA+ positively selected. This sequence was found in a man aged 18 to 30 in good health.

In DNA, the CDR3 is TGTGCCAGCAGTCAGGGGAGGGACAGGGCGCCCTACGAGCAGTACTTC. Its protein is CASSQGRDRAPYEQYF. The gene calls are TRBV6-6 and TRBJ2-7; 9 nucleotides align to TRBD1. The germline CDR1 and CDR2 sequences are MNHNY and SVGAGI (reference sequence). The CDR3 is 16 residues long. The ends lost 5 bases at V and 2 bases at J; junction bases unmatched: 10.